Each of the 28 T cell receptor beta chains below was sequenced from the same sample in a study of pediatric ulcerative colitis. Produced via immunoSEQ multiplex PCR; TCRdb's table is partial and in-frame only. The profile shows 60,000 or so clones, 70% to 85% of them singletons. Sequences were obtained from blood. These receptors all stem from a boy aged 5-17 years with moderate ulcerative colitis.

V usage is TRBV4-1 and J usage is TRBJ2-6; D unclear. There are 17 residues in the CDR3. Germline CDR1 MGHRA, CDR2 YSYEKL. The V and J ends lost 0 bases and 0 bases respectively, with 9 bases between them. The CDR3 protein is CASSQDPRSSGANVLTF. In nucleotides, the CDR3 is TGCGCCAGCAGCCAAGATCCGAGGAGCTCTGGGGCCAACGTCCTGACTTTC.

The chain carries TRBV19 and TRBJ2-3; 7 positions match TRBD1. CDR3 length equals 17 residues. Losses at the gene ends were 10 bases for V and 0 bases for J; bases not matched to a gene: 16. CDR1 is LNHDA and CDR2 is SQIVND in the germline V gene (reference sequence). The CDR3 loop reads CATKPGQPTSSTDTQYF. Here the CDR3 DNA reads TGTGCCACAAAACCGGGACAGCCAACTTCTAGCACAGATACGCAGTATTTT.

The rearrangement links TRBV6-1 to TRBJ2-4; the match to TRBD1 covers 8 bases. Germline V gene sequence: CDR1 MNHNS, CDR2 SASEGT. This CDR3 has 15 amino acids. After removal of 1 base from V and 4 bases from J, the junction contained 3 bases not matched to a gene. The CDR3 here is CASSEEWDRKNIQYF. The CDR3 DNA reads TGTGCCAGCAGTGAAGAGTGGGACAGGAAAAACATTCAGTACTTC.

The gene calls are TRBV4-3 and TRBJ1-2; D is unresolved. Germline lookup yields CDR1 LGHNA and CDR2 YSLEER. V was pared by 0 bases and J by 5 bases, with 7 bases between. The CDR3 extends over 13 amino acids. CDR3 amino acids: CASSQDKGYGYTF. The CDR3 nucleotides are TGCGCCAGCAGCCAAGATAAGGGTTATGGCTACACCTTC.

The chain combines TRBV11-2 with TRBJ2-7, with 9 nucleotides matching TRBD2. V dropped 1 base and J dropped 5; count of bases not matched to a gene: 6. CDR3 length: 15 amino acids. Germline V CDR1 and CDR2: SGHAT, FQNNGV. The CDR3 DNA reads TGTGCCAGCAGCTTAGTAGGTAGCGGGAGCCACGAGCAGTACTTC. Amino acid sequence: CASSLVGSGSHEQYF.

The chain joins TRBV9 to TRBJ2-3; 8 bases align to TRBD2. The CDR3 runs to 18 residues. Germline CDR1 is SGDLS and CDR2 is YYNGEE. Trimming took 0 bases from V and 0 from J; bases not matched to a gene: 9. Here the CDR3 reads CASSVAPAGASSTDTQYF. The CDR3 coding sequence is TGTGCCAGCAGCGTAGCCCCAGCGGGGGCCTCTAGCACAGATACGCAGTATTTT.

This chain joins TRBV10-3 and TRBJ2-1, with D perhaps TRBD2 (5 bases). Germline loops: CDR1 ENHRY, CDR2 SYGVKD. The germline V and J ends were trimmed by 3 bases and 3 bases, with 18 bases remaining between them. CDR3 length: 17 residues. CDR3 DNA sequence: TGTGCCATCAGTGAATCCCCGAGGGAAACCTACTACAATGAGCAGTTCTTC. Protein product: CAISESPRETYYNEQFF.

This clone was seen a single time. V gene TRBV6-1 combines with J gene TRBJ2-7; 9 bases align to TRBD2. CDR1 is MNHNS and CDR2 is SASEGT in the germline V gene. This CDR3 comprises 15 residues. Losses at the gene ends were 6 bases for V and 3 bases for J; bases not matched to a gene: 9. Written as DNA, the CDR3 is TGTGCCAGCAGGAAGGGACTAGCCGGGGTCTACGAGCAGTACTTC. This translates into CASRKGLAGVYEQYF.

The chain couples TRBV11-2 to TRBJ2-7; 13 bases match TRBD2. J gave up 2 bases and V 5 bases, and 9 bases lay outside the gene matches. The V gene's germline CDR1 is SGHAT and CDR2 FQNNGV. The CDR3 is made up of 17 amino acids. CDR3 bases: TGTGCCAGCAGCCCCTCACCAACTAGCGGGGGGGCCTACGAGCAGTACTTC. It yields the protein CASSPSPTSGGAYEQYF. Filled out from reference TRBV11-2 and TRBJ2-7, the complete variable domain reads EAGVAQSPRYKIIEKRQSVAFWCNPISGHATLYWYQQILGQGPKLLIQFQNNGVVDDSQLPKDRFSAERLKGVDSTLKIQPAKLEDSAVYLCASSPSPTSGGAYEQYFGPGTRLTVT.

Turning to this clone: An end of the junction does not agree with germline; a read error may underlie this. The V gene is TRBV2, the J gene TRBJ2-7; D might be TRBD1 (6 bases). The CDR3 spans 21 residues. Germline V CDR1 and CDR2: SNHLY, FYNNEI. CDR3 sequence (DNA): TGTGCCAGCAGCGAAGATCGGCAGGGGACATTCTCCCTTACGGTCTCCTACGAGCAGTACTTC. This gives the protein CASSEDRQGTFSLTVSYEQYF.

J is TRBJ2-7 and V is TRBV18; 8 nucleotides agree with TRBD1. This CDR3 is 15 amino acids long. Germline-derived CDR1 and CDR2 are KGHSH and LQKENI. Trimming cost V 4 bases and J 5 bases; bases outside gene matches: 10. The CDR3 is CASSHSNRGRNEQYF. The CDR3 DNA is TGTGCCAGCTCACACTCAAACAGGGGGAGGAACGAGCAGTACTTC.

The V call is TRBV11-2, the J call TRBJ1-1, with 7 nucleotides matching TRBD1. V shed 2 bases and J 5 bases; nucleotides not matched to a gene: 5. Germline-derived CDR1 and CDR2 are SGHAT and FQNNGV. The CDR3 spans 14 residues. DNA for the CDR3: TGTGCCAGCAGCTTACAGGGGGGCAGGACTGAAGCTTTCTTT. This translates into CASSLQGGRTEAFF.

The V and J genes are TRBV11-1 and TRBJ1-4; the match to TRBD1 covers 8 bases. Germline CDR1 is SGHAT and CDR2 is FQDESV (reference sequence). With V trimmed by 5 bases and J by 8 bases, 10 bases remained unmatched. The CDR3 totals 15 residues. CDR3 nucleotides: TGTGCCAGCAGCCGGATGACAGGGGAGTTCGAAAAACTGTTTTTT. This gives the protein CASSRMTGEFEKLFF.

This clone has only a few counts. This rearrangement joins TRBV29-1 to TRBJ1-1; TRBD1 aligns across 7 bases. CDR3 length: 13 amino acids. J gave up 3 bases and V 4 bases, and 5 bases lay outside the gene matches. Germline V gene sequence: CDR1 SQVTM, CDR2 ANQGSEA. DNA of the CDR3: TGCAGCGTTGCAGGAACAGGGGACACTGAAGCTTTCTTT. It yields the protein CSVAGTGDTEAFF.

CDR3 region: CASSEFRDRYNEQFF. CDR3 in DNA: TGTGCCAGCAGTGAATTTCGGGACAGATACAATGAGCAGTTCTTC. The chain couples TRBV6-1 to TRBJ2-1, with 7 bases matching TRBD1. V lost 2 bases, J lost 4 bases, and 5 bases stayed unmatched. The CDR3 totals 15 residues. Per the germline V gene, CDR1 is MNHNS and CDR2 is SASEGT.

This clone appeared once. The V and J genes are TRBV5-1 and TRBJ2-3; D remains ambiguous. Germline V gene lookup returns CDR1 SGHRS and CDR2 YFSETQ. The CDR3 is 12 residues long. Trimming removed 4 bases from V and 10 bases from J, with 13 bases in between. This chain's CDR3 is CASSPVSNPQYF. The DNA of the CDR3 is TGCGCCAGCAGCCCGGTCTCTAACCCGCAGTATTTT.

The chain carries TRBV5-5 and TRBJ1-5; the match to TRBD1 covers 11 bases. The CDR3 has 19 amino acids. Per the germline V gene, CDR1 is SGHKS and CDR2 is YYEKEE (reference sequence). With V trimmed by 4 bases and J by 5 bases, 17 bases remained unmatched. CDR3 in amino acids: CASSGRPGQGASVDQPQHF. In nucleotides, the CDR3 is TGTGCCAGCAGCGGTAGGCCCGGACAGGGGGCGTCGGTCGATCAGCCCCAGCATTTT.

This chain links TRBV30 with TRBJ2-1; no clear D gene. V lost 3 bases and J 3 bases, leaving 12 bases between the germline ends. From germline, CDR1 is GTSNPN and CDR2 SVGIG (reference sequence). CDR3 length: 14 amino acids. Written as DNA, the CDR3 is TGTGCCTGGAGGGACGGTACGAACTACAATGAGCAGTTCTTC. Its protein is CAWRDGTNYNEQFF.

The rearrangement joins TRBV4-3 to TRBJ1-2, with D hard to call. Germline-derived CDR1 and CDR2 are LGHNA and YSLEER. The CDR3 is 13 residues long. The V and J ends lost 3 bases and 2 bases respectively, with 7 bases between them. This chain's CDR3 is CASSHDGNYGYTF. In nucleotides, the CDR3 is TGCGCCAGCAGCCACGACGGAAACTATGGCTACACCTTC.

V usage is TRBV4-1 and J usage is TRBJ1-1, with D unclear. The length of the CDR3 is 17 residues. V lost 0 bases and J 1 base, leaving 15 bases between the germline ends. Germline assignment: CDR1 MGHRA and CDR2 YSYEKL. This CDR3 is CASSQERIQPRNTEAFF. CDR3 in DNA: TGCGCCAGCAGCCAAGAACGTATTCAGCCCAGGAACACTGAAGCTTTCTTT.

The V call is TRBV19, the J call TRBJ2-3; unclear D gene. The length of the CDR3 is 14 residues. In germline, CDR1 is LNHDA, CDR2 SQIVND (reference sequence). V lost 7 bases to trimming and J lost 0 bases, with 11 bases between them. The CDR3 is CASNSVTSTDTQYF. The CDR3 DNA reads TGTGCCAGTAATTCTGTGACTAGCACAGATACGCAGTATTTT.

The genes are TRBV30 and TRBJ1-5; D call uncertain. Trimming took 2 bases from V and 1 from J, leaving 6 bases between them. The CDR3 has 13 amino acids. Germline-derived CDR1 and CDR2 are GTSNPN and SVGIG (reference sequence). CDR3 sequence reads: CAWSPQSNQPQHF. CDR3 in DNA: TGTGCCTGGAGTCCACAGAGCAATCAGCCCCAGCATTTT. Supplemented by reference TRBV30 and TRBJ1-5, the full variable domain reads SQTIHQWPATLVQPVGSPLSLECTVEGTSNPNLYWYRQAAGRGLQLLFYSVGIGQISSEVPQNLSASRPQDRQFILSSKKLLLSDSGFYLCAWSPQSNQPQHFGDGTRLSIL.

The chain couples TRBV2 to TRBJ2-3, with 8 bases lining up with TRBD1. Germline trimming cut 9 bases from V and 2 bases from J; bases unmatched to any gene: 4. The CDR3 has 13 residues. CDR1 and CDR2 (germline): SNHLY, FYNNEI. The CDR3 here is CARQGVTTDTQYF. CDR3 DNA sequence: TGTGCCAGACAGGGGGTTACCACAGATACGCAGTATTTT. Supplemented by reference TRBV2 and TRBJ2-3, the full variable domain reads EPEVTQTPSHQVTQMGQEVILRCVPISNHLYFYWYRQILGQKVEFLVSFYNNEISEKSEIFDDQFSVERPDGSNFTLKIRSTKLEDSAMYFCARQGVTTDTQYFGPGTRLTVL.

The V gene is TRBV5-5, the J gene TRBJ1-4; D might be TRBD1 (5 bases). From germline, CDR1 is SGHKS and CDR2 YYEKEE (reference sequence). This CDR3 spans 15 amino acids. With 0 bases removed from V and 10 bases from J, the gap between germline ends came to 16 bases. CDR3 loop: CASSLGVPGAGKLFF. The CDR3 nucleotides are TGTGCCAGCAGCTTGGGAGTTCCTGGGGCAGGAAAACTGTTTTTT.

This clone was seen just once. J is TRBJ2-5 and V is TRBV27; possible D gene TRBD1, 7 bases. CDR1 is MNHEY, CDR2 SMNVEV, per germline (reference sequence). V lost 4 bases and J lost 5, with 11 bases in between. This CDR3 has 13 amino acids. CDR3 bases: TGTGCCAGCAGTTGGGCAGGGGGGGAGACCCAGTACTTC. Translated, it gives CASSWAGGETQYF.

As concerns this clone: One end of the junction varies from germline; a read error may be responsible. DNA for the CDR3: TGTGCCGGCAGTGGGACAGCAAACGCCGAGCAGTACTTC. It codes for CAGSGTANAEQYF. The chain is built from TRBV6-1 and TRBJ2-7; 7 nucleotides align to TRBD1. CDR3 length equals 13 residues. Germline CDR1 and CDR2: MNHNS and SASEGT.

This clone was seen a few times. CDR3 DNA sequence: TGTGCCAGCAGTTTACTTGGGGCCGCAGAAGATAGCTCCTACAATGAGCAGTTCTTC. This translates into CASSLLGAAEDSSYNEQFF. The V call is TRBV27, the J call TRBJ2-1, with D perhaps matching TRBD1 (5 bases). The CDR3 loop spans 19 amino acids. Trimming took off 2 bases at V and 0 bases at J, with 20 bases between the two ends. The V gene's germline CDR1 is MNHEY and CDR2 SMNVEV (reference sequence).

This chain links TRBV29-1 with TRBJ1-6; D is ambiguous. Between the trimmed V and J ends, which lost 6 bases and 6 bases, there was a span of 12 bases. The V gene's germline CDR1 is SQVTM and CDR2 ANQGSEA. The CDR3 extends over 13 amino acids. The CDR3 loop reads CSVREGGNSPLHF. The DNA of the CDR3 is TGCAGCGTACGGGAAGGAGGTAATTCACCCCTCCACTTT.